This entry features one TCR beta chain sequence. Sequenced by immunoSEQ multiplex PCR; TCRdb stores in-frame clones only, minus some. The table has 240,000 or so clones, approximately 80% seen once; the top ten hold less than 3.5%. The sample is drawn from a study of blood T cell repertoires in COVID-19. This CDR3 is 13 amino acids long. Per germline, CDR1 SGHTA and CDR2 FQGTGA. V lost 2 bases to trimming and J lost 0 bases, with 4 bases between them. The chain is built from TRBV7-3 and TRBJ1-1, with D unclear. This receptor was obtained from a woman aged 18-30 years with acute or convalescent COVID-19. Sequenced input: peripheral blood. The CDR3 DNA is TGTGCCAGCAGCTTAGACATGAACACTGAAGCTTTCTTT. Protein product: CASSLDMNTEAFF.